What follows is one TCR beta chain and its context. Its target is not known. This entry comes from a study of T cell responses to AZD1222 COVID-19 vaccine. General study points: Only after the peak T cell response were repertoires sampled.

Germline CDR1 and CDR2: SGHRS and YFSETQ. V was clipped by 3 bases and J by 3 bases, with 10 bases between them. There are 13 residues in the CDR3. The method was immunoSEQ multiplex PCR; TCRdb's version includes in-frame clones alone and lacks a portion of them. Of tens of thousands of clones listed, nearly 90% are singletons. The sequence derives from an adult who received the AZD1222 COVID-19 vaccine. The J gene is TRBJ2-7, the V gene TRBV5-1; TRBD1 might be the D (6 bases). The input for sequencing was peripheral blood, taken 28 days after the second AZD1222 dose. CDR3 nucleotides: TGCGCCAGCAGCTCGGCAGGGGTCTACGAGCAGTACTTC. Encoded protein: CASSSAGVYEQYF.